This TCR beta chain was retrieved from a study of blood T cell repertoires in COVID-19. At the level of the study: Sites across the United States, Italy and Spain contributed samples from acute and convalescent COVID-19. The analysed material was cDNA or gDNA that came from T cells, B-cell-depleted T cells, or PBMCs.

In the authors' methods: Amplifying reference gene primers gave estimates of nucleated cell counts. Only in-frame clones appear in the TCRdb table, and some are missing; sequencing was by immunoSEQ multiplex PCR. The V and J calls and clone size come from that table; D and trimming were worked out from the DNA. The table records under 200,000 clones, 75% to 95% of them present only once. CDR3 length equals 15 residues. With 4 bases clipped from V and 6 bases from J, the junction kept 7 bases outside the gene matches. Germline CDR1 ENHRY, CDR2 SYGVKD. The sample consisted of peripheral blood. The source of this sequence is a man aged 50-60 years with acute or convalescent COVID-19. This rearrangement joins TRBV10-3 to TRBJ2-2; 8 bases map to TRBD1. The DNA for the CDR3 is TGTGCCATCAGTGGAAGACAGGGGCGGGCCGGGGAGCTGTTTTTT. As protein: CAISGRQGRAGELFF.